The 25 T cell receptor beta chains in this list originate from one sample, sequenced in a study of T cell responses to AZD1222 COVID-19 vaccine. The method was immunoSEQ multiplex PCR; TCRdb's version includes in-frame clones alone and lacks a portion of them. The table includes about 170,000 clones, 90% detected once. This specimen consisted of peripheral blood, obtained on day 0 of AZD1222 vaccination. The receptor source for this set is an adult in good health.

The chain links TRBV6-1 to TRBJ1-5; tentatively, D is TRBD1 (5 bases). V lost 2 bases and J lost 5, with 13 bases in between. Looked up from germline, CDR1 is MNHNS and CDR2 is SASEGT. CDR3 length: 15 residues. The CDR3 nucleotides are TGTGCCAGCAGTGAACGGTCAGGGTTCTATCAGCCCCAGCATTTT. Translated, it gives CASSERSGFYQPQHF.

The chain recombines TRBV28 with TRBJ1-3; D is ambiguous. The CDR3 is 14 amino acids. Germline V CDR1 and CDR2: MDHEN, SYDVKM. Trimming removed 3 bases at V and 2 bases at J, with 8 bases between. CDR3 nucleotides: TGTGCCAGCAGTTTGCCCGGGCCTGGAAACACCATATATTTT. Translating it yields CASSLPGPGNTIYF.

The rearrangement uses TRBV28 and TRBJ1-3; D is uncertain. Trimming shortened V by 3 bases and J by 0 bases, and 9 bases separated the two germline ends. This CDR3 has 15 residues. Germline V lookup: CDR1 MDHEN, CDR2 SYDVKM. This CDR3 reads CASSFFGDSGNTIYF. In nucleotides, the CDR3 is TGTGCCAGCAGTTTTTTCGGGGACTCTGGAAACACCATATATTTT.

The CDR3 protein is CASSLEWMNTEAFF. In nucleotides, the CDR3 is TGTGCCAGCAGCTTGGAATGGATGAACACTGAAGCTTTCTTT. The chain combines TRBV5-5 with TRBJ1-1; no reliable D call. The CDR3 has 14 amino acids. V was pared by 0 bases and J by 0 bases, with 6 bases between. CDR1 is SGHKS, CDR2 YYEKEE, per germline (reference sequence).

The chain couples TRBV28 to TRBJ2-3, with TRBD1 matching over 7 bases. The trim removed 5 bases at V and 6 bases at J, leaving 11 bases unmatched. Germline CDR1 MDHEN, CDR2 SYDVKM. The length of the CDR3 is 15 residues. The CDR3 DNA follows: TGTGCCAGCAGTCGATCCGGGACAGTAACGGATACGCAGTATTTT. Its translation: CASSRSGTVTDTQYF. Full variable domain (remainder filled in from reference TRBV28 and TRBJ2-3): DVKVTQSSRYLVKRTGEKVFLECVQDMDHENMFWYRQDPGLGLRLIYFSYDVKMKEKGDIPEGYSVSREKKERFSLILESASTNQTSMYLCASSRSGTVTDTQYFGPGTRLTVL.

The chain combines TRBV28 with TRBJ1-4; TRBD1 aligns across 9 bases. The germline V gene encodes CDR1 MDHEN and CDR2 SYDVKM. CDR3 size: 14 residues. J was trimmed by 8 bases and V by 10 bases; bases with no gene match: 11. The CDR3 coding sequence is TGTGCCACAGGAGCCGGGACAGGGCTCGAAAAACTGTTTTTT. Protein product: CATGAGTGLEKLFF.

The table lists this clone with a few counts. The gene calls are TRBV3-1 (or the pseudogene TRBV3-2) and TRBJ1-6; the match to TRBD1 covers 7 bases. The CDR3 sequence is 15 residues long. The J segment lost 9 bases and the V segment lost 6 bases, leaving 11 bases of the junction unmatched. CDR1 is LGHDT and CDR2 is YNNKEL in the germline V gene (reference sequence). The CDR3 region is CASSSNRDRVSPLHF. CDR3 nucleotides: TGTGCCAGCAGTTCAAACCGGGACAGAGTTTCACCCCTCCACTTT.

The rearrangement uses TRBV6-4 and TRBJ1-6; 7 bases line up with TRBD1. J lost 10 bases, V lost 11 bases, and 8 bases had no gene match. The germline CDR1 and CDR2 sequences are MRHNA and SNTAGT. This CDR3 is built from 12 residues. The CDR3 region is CAPNPGGSPLHF. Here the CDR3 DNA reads TGTGCCCCGAACCCAGGGGGATCACCCCTCCACTTT.

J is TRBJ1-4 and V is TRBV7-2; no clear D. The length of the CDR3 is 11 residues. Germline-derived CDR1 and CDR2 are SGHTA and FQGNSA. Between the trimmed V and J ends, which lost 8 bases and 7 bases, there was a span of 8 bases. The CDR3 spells CASRVGEKLFF. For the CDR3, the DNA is TGTGCCAGCCGTGTGGGTGAAAAACTGTTTTTT. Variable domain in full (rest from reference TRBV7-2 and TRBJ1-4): GAGVSQSPSNKVTEKGKDVELRCDPISGHTALYWYRQSLGQGLEFLIYFQGNSAPDKSGLPSDRFSAERTGGSVSTLTIQRTQQEDSAVYLCASRVGEKLFFGSGTQLSVL.

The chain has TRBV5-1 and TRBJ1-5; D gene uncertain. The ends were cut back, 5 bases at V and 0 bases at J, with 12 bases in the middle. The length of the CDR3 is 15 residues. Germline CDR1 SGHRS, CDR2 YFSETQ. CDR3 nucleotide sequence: TGCGCCAGCAGGCCTACTTTTAATAGCAATCAGCCCCAGCATTTT. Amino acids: CASRPTFNSNQPQHF. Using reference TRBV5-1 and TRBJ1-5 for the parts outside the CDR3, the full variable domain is KAGVTQTPRYLIKTRGQQVTLSCSPISGHRSVSWYQQTPGQGLQFLFEYFSETQRNKGNFPGRFSGRQFSNSRSEMNVSTLELGDSALYLCASRPTFNSNQPQHFGDGTRLSIL.

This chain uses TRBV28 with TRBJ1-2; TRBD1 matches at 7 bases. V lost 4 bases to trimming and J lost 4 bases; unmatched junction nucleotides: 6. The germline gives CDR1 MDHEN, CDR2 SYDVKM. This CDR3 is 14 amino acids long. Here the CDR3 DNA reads TGTGCCAGCAGTTCGACAGGGCCGGCCTATGGCTACACCTTC. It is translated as CASSSTGPAYGYTF.

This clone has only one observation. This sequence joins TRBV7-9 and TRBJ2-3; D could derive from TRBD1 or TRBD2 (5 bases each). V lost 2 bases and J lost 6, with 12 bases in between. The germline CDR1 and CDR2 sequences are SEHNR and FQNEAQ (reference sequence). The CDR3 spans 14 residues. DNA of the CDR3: TGTGCCAGCAGCTTATCCAGGGAGAGGGATACGCAGTATTTT. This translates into CASSLSRERDTQYF.

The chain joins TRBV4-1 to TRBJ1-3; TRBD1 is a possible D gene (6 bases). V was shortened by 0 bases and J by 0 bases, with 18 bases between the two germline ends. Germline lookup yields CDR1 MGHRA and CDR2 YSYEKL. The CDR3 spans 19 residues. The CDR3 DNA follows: TGCGCCAGCAGCCAAGATGGTGGGGTTGACAGGCCCTCTGGAAACACCATATATTTT. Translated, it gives CASSQDGGVDRPSGNTIYF.

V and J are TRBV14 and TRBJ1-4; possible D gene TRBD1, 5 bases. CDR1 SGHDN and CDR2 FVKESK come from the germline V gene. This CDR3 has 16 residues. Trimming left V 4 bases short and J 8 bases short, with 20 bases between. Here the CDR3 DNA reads TGTGCCAGCAGCCCGGACAACCCCCTTGGGGGGGAAAAACTGTTTTTT. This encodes CASSPDNPLGGEKLFF.

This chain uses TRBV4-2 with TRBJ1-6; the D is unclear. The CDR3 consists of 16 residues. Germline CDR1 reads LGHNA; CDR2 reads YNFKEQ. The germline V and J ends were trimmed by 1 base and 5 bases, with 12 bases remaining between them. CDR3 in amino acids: CASSQVAGLDNSPLHF. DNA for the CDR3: TGTGCCAGCAGCCAAGTCGCGGGCTTGGATAATTCACCCCTCCACTTT.

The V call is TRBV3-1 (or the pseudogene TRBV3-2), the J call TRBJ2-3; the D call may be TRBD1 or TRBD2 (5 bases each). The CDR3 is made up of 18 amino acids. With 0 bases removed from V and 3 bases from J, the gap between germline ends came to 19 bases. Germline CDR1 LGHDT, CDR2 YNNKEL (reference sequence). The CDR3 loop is CASSQERVRGPVTDTQYF. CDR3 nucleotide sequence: TGTGCCAGCAGCCAAGAACGGGTCCGGGGACCCGTAACAGATACGCAGTATTTT.

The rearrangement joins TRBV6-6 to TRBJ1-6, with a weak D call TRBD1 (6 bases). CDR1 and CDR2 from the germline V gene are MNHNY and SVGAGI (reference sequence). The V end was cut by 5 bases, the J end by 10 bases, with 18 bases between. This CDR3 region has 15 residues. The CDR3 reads CASSLERDTGSPLHF. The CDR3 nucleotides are TGTGCCAGCAGTCTCGAACGGGACACGGGATCACCCCTCCACTTT.

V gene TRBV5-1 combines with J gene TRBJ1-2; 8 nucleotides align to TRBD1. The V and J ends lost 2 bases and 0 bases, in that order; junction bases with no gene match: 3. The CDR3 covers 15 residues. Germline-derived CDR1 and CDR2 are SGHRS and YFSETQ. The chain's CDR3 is CASSLGQGANYGYTF. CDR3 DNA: TGCGCCAGCAGCTTAGGACAGGGCGCTAACTATGGCTACACCTTC.

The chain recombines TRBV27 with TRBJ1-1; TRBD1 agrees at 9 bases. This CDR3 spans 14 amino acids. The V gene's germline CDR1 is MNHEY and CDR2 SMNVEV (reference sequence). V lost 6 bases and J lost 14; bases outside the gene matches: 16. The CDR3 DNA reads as TGTGCCAGCAGCCGGGGGCCGGGACAGGGAATTTACTTCTTT. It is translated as CASSRGPGQGIYFF.

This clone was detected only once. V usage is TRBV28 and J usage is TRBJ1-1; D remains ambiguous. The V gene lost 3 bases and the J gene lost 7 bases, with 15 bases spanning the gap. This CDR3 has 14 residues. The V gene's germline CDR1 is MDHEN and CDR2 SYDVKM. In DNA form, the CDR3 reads TGTGCCAGCAGTTTCTCCAATACACGGGGTGAAGCTTTCTTT. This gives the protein CASSFSNTRGEAFF.

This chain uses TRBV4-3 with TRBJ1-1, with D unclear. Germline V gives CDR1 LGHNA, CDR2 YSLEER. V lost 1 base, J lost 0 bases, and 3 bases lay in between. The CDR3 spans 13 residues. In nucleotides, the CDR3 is TGCGCCAGCAGCCAAGTTCTGAACACTGAAGCTTTCTTT. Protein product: CASSQVLNTEAFF.

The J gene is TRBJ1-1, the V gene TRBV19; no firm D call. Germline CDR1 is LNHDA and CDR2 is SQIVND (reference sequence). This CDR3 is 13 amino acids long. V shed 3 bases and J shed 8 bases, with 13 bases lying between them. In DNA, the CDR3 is TGTGCCAGTAGTATCCCCACCCGGGAGGAAGCTTTCTTT. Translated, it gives CASSIPTREEAFF.

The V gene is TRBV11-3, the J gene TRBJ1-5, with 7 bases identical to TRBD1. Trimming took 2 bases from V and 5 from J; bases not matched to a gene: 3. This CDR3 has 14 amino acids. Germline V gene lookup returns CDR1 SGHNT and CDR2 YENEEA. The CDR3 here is CASSLKQGDQPQHF. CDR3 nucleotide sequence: TGTGCCAGCAGCTTAAAGCAGGGGGATCAGCCCCAGCATTTT.

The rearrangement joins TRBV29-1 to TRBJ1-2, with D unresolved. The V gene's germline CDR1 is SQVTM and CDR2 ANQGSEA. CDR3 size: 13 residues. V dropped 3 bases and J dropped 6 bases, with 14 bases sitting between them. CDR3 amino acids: CSVDPFPGNGYTF. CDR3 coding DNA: TGCAGCGTTGATCCTTTTCCCGGAAATGGCTACACCTTC.

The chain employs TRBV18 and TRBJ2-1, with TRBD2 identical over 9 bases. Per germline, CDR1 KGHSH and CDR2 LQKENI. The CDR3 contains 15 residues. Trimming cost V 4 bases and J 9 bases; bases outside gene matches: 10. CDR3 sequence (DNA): TGTGCCAGCTCACAAGGACTCGGTAGCGGGGGTGAGCAGTTCTTC. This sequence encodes CASSQGLGSGGEQFF.